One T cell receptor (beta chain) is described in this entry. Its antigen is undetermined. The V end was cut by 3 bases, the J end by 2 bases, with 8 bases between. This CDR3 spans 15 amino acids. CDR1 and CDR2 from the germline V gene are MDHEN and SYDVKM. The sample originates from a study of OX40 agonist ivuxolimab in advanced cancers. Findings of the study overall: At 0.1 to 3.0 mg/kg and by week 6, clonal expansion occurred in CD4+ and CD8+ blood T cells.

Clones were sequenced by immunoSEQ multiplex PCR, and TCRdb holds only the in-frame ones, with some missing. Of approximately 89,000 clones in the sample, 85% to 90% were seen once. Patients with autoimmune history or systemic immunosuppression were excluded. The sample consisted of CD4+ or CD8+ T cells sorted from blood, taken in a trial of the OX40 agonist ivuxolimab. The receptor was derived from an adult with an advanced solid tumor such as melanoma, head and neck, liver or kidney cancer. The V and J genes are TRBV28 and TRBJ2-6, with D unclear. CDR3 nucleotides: TGTGCCAGCAGTTTGTGGGGAACTGGGGCCAACGTCCTGACTTTC. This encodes CASSLWGTGANVLTF.